A single sample is the source of the 24 T cell receptor beta chains below, sequenced in a study of shared clonotypes between healthy human individuals. Terminally differentiated effector memory CD45RA+ cells were excluded by CCR7 positive selection of CD45RO-negative cells. TCRdb's copy holds only in-frame clones and misses some; the assay was immunoSEQ multiplex PCR. The data contain hundreds of thousands of clones, 85% to 95% of them seen just once; the ten biggest clones take up about 0.11%. Source material: naive CD8+ T cells sorted from blood. The receptors shown here come from a woman in her thirties in good health.

This chain joins TRBV6-4 and TRBJ2-2, with no clear D. The CDR3 has 13 residues. The ends were cut back, 6 bases at V and 0 bases at J, with 5 bases in the middle. Germline CDR1 and CDR2: MRHNA and SNTAGT. CDR3 sequence (DNA): TGTGCCAGCAGAAATTCGAACACCGGGGAGCTGTTTTTT. Protein product: CASRNSNTGELFF.

V and J are TRBV6-5 and TRBJ2-7; 7 nucleotides line up with TRBD2. Germline V gives CDR1 MNHEY, CDR2 SVGAGI. V lost 8 bases to trimming and J lost 2 bases; unmatched junction nucleotides: 15. The length of the CDR3 is 16 residues. This CDR3 is CASCSSGTSLTYEQYF. The CDR3 nucleotides are TGTGCCAGCTGTTCCAGCGGGACCTCCCTAACCTACGAGCAGTACTTC.

V gene TRBV9 combines with J gene TRBJ2-2, with no clear D. The CDR3 has 11 residues. Trimming removed 3 bases from V and 8 bases from J, with 5 bases in between. Germline V lookup: CDR1 SGDLS, CDR2 YYNGEE. The DNA for the CDR3 is TGTGCCAGCAGCGGGCCTGGGGAGCTGTTTTTT. Translated: CASSGPGELFF. Full variable domain (outside the CDR3, taken from reference TRBV9 and TRBJ2-2): DSGVTQTPKHLITATGQRVTLRCSPRSGDLSVYWYQQSLDQGLQFLIQYYNGEERAKGNILERFSAQQFPDLHSELNLSSLELGDSALYFCASSGPGELFFGEGSRLTVL.

The gene calls are TRBV19 and TRBJ1-6; 9 nucleotides agree with TRBD1. Germline-derived CDR1 and CDR2 are LNHDA and SQIVND (reference sequence). The CDR3 runs 19 residues. Unmatched junction bases numbered 23, after V lost 9 bases and J lost 8 bases. CDR3 DNA: TGTGCCAGCCAAAACCGGGACAGGGAACATCTTGCCTCCCATTCACCCCTCCACTTT. This translates into CASQNRDREHLASHSPLHF. The full variable domain, rest sourced from reference TRBV19 and TRBJ1-6, is DGGITQSPKYLFRKEGQNVTLSCEQNLNHDAMYWYRQDPGQGLRLIYYSQIVNDFQKGDIAEGYSVSREKKESFPLTVTSAQKNPTAFYLCASQNRDREHLASHSPLHFGNGTRLTVT.

DNA of the CDR3: TGTGCCAGCAGCGACACAGGGTTTGAAAAACTGTTTTTT. It codes for CASSDTGFEKLFF. J is TRBJ1-4 and V is TRBV7-9; TRBD1 might be the D (6 bases). The germline V and J ends were trimmed by 5 bases and 7 bases, with 11 bases remaining between them. This CDR3 has 13 residues. Germline CDR1 reads SEHNR; CDR2 reads FQNEAQ (reference sequence).

V and J are TRBV4-1 and TRBJ2-7; D is uncertain. This CDR3 has 15 amino acids. Germline V CDR1 and CDR2: MGHRA, YSYEKL. V was clipped by 3 bases and J by 4 bases, with 16 bases between them. The CDR3 sequence: CASSQAGSPLYEQYF. The CDR3 bases are TGCGCCAGCAGCCAGGCTGGATCGCCTCTTTACGAGCAGTACTTC.

This clone was counted between two and nine times. The chain uses TRBV14 and TRBJ1-1, with D uncertain. This CDR3 spans 14 amino acids. V dropped 1 base and J dropped 4 bases, with 10 bases sitting between them. CDR1 SGHDN and CDR2 FVKESK come from the germline V gene. CDR3 in amino acids: CASSQASLATEAFF. In DNA form, the CDR3 reads TGTGCCAGCAGCCAAGCTAGCCTGGCCACTGAAGCTTTCTTT.

CDR3 region: CASSPTSGREKSYEQYF. Here the CDR3 DNA reads TGTGCCAGCTCACCCACTAGCGGGAGGGAAAAATCCTACGAGCAGTACTTC. V is TRBV18 and J is TRBJ2-7; 13 bases align to TRBD2. Germline lookup yields CDR1 KGHSH and CDR2 LQKENI. Trimming cost V 3 bases and J 1 base; bases outside gene matches: 6. This CDR3 region has 17 residues.

This chain joins TRBV7-9 and TRBJ2-1, with 11 bases aligning to TRBD1. After removal of 3 bases from V and 6 bases from J, the junction contained 4 bases not matched to a gene. Germline CDR1 SEHNR, CDR2 FQNEAQ (reference sequence). This CDR3 region has 15 residues. In DNA form, the CDR3 reads TGTGCCAGCAGCTTCCCCGGGACAGGGGGCAATGAGCAGTTCTTC. The encoded protein is CASSFPGTGGNEQFF.

The chain links TRBV9 to TRBJ2-3, with D perhaps given as TRBD1 or TRBD2 (6 bases each). V was clipped by 4 bases and J by 1 base, with 7 bases between them. Germline loops: CDR1 SGDLS, CDR2 YYNGEE. CDR3 length: 13 residues. The CDR3 loop is CASSRGGTDTQYF. The DNA of the CDR3 is TGTGCCAGCAGCAGGGGGGGCACAGATACGCAGTATTTT.

V and J are TRBV28 and TRBJ1-5, with TRBD1 matching 9 bases. The germline gives CDR1 MDHEN, CDR2 SYDVKM. The junction had 7 bases not matched to a gene; V was cut back by 5 bases and J by 5 bases. This CDR3 contains 15 residues. CDR3 in amino acids: CASSRPGQGDQPQHF. In nucleotides, the CDR3 is TGTGCCAGCAGTCGGCCGGGACAGGGAGATCAGCCCCAGCATTTT.

This clone was seen a handful of times. The chain recombines TRBV27 with TRBJ2-1; a possible D gene is TRBD2 (6 bases). Trimming shortened V by 0 bases and J by 0 bases, and 9 bases separated the two germline ends. There are 16 residues in the CDR3. Germline CDR1 and CDR2: MNHEY and SMNVEV (reference sequence). CDR3 in amino acids: CASSLSFGSSYNEQFF. The CDR3 DNA reads TGTGCCAGCAGTTTATCGTTCGGGAGCTCCTACAATGAGCAGTTCTTC.

The chain employs TRBV7-9 and TRBJ2-7, with TRBD2 matching 7 bases. Germline CDR1 reads SEHNR; CDR2 reads FQNEAQ (reference sequence). The CDR3 is 18 amino acids. The ends lost 1 base at V and 2 bases at J; junction bases unmatched: 14. CDR3 sequence reads: CASSLGVVVGTNTYEQYF. The CDR3 DNA reads as TGTGCCAGCAGCTTAGGGGTGGTCGTCGGGACTAACACCTACGAGCAGTACTTC.

With regard to this clone: Other DNA sequences from this sample encode an identical CDR3 as well. This chain connects TRBV27 to TRBJ2-1; TRBD2 agrees at 7 bases. Germline V lookup: CDR1 MNHEY, CDR2 SMNVEV (reference sequence). The length of the CDR3 is 14 residues. V shed 6 bases and J 3 bases; nucleotides not matched to a gene: 5. The CDR3 region has the DNA TGTGCCAGCAGCTTAAGCGGGGACTACAATGAGCAGTTCTTC. This codes for CASSLSGDYNEQFF.

The chain employs TRBV2 and TRBJ1-2; D ambiguous. CDR1 and CDR2 (germline): SNHLY, FYNNEI. The V and J ends lost 7 bases and 0 bases respectively, with 12 bases between them. The CDR3 length is 14 residues. The CDR3 nucleotides read TGTGCCAGCATACGTCCGATAGCTAACTATGGCTACACCTTC. Protein product: CASIRPIANYGYTF. The full variable domain, its missing parts supplied by reference TRBV2 and TRBJ1-2, is EPEVTQTPSHQVTQMGQEVILRCVPISNHLYFYWYRQILGQKVEFLVSFYNNEISEKSEIFDDQFSVERPDGSNFTLKIRSTKLEDSAMYFCASIRPIANYGYTFGSGTRLTVV.

The chain is built from TRBV6-1 and TRBJ2-2; 8 bases fit TRBD1. The CDR3 contains 21 residues. The ends lost 2 bases at V and 2 bases at J; junction bases unmatched: 19. Germline V gene lookup returns CDR1 MNHNS and CDR2 SASEGT. The CDR3 DNA is TGTGCCAGCAGTGAATCAATCGGGAGACAGGGGCGCAGTTTTAACACCGGGGAGCTGTTTTTT. Translating gives CASSESIGRQGRSFNTGELFF.

This chain joins TRBV7-9 and TRBJ2-6; D is uncertain. Germline values: CDR1 SEHNR, CDR2 FQNEAQ (reference sequence). V dropped 4 bases and J dropped 0 bases, with 16 bases sitting between them. The CDR3 runs to 18 residues. The CDR3, as DNA: TGTGCCAGCAGCTCGCCTAGTCCGGGCGGCTCTGGGGCCAACGTCCTGACTTTC. This gives the protein CASSSPSPGGSGANVLTF.

This CDR3 reads CASSRRADYQPQHF. CDR3 nucleotides: TGCGCCAGCAGCCGACGGGCAGATTATCAGCCCCAGCATTTT. This chain uses TRBV5-1 with TRBJ1-5, with D hard to call. The germline V gene encodes CDR1 SGHRS and CDR2 YFSETQ. Trimming took off 4 bases at V and 5 bases at J, with 13 bases between the two ends. This CDR3 has 14 residues.

This clone has a single count. Here the CDR3 reads CASSRIHAEGTDTQYF. Written as DNA, the CDR3 is TGTGCCAGCAGTCGAATTCACGCGGAGGGAACAGATACGCAGTATTTT. The chain employs TRBV27 and TRBJ2-3; a possible D gene is TRBD2 (6 bases). CDR3 length equals 16 residues. V was clipped by 5 bases and J by 3 bases, with 18 bases between them. Germline V gene data show CDR1 as MNHEY and CDR2 as SMNVEV (reference sequence).

The V call is TRBV4-2, the J call TRBJ2-7; D is possibly TRBD1 (5 bases). The V and J ends lost 3 bases and 0 bases respectively, with 6 bases between them. The germline V gene has CDR1 LGHNA and CDR2 YNFKEQ. CDR3 length: 13 residues. The CDR3 region is CASSQDNSYEQYF. The CDR3 nucleotides read TGTGCCAGCAGCCAGGACAACTCCTACGAGCAGTACTTC.

The rearrangement joins TRBV7-6 to TRBJ1-5; the D is unclear. V shed 3 bases and J shed 3 bases, with 6 bases lying between them. Germline CDR1 and CDR2: SGHVS and FNYEAQ. This CDR3 has 13 amino acids. CDR3 in amino acids: CASSLGNNQPQHF. DNA for the CDR3: TGTGCCAGCAGCTTGGGAAACAATCAGCCCCAGCATTTT.

The chain couples TRBV6-1 to TRBJ1-2, with D perhaps matching TRBD1 (5 bases). This CDR3 region has 16 residues. Germline assignment: CDR1 MNHNS and CDR2 SASEGT. Trimming removed 4 bases at V and 7 bases at J, with 22 bases between. CDR3 sequence reads: CASSGRFGQEGSGYTF. The CDR3 DNA is TGTGCCAGCAGTGGTCGCTTTGGGCAGGAGGGGAGTGGCTACACCTTC.

V gene TRBV19 combines with J gene TRBJ2-7, with D possibly being TRBD1 (5 bases). V lost 0 bases to trimming and J lost 2 bases, with 8 bases between them. CDR1 is LNHDA, CDR2 SQIVND, per germline (reference sequence). CDR3 length: 14 residues. This chain's CDR3 is CASSIEGHTYEQYF. The CDR3 region has the DNA TGTGCCAGTAGTATAGAAGGACATACCTACGAGCAGTACTTC.

The chain joins TRBV29-1 to TRBJ2-3; TRBD2 aligns across 12 bases. V gave up 1 base and J gave up 6 bases; unmatched junction bases: 5. There are 15 residues in the CDR3. Germline values: CDR1 SQVTM, CDR2 ANQGSEA. The CDR3 nucleotides read TGCAGCGTTGAAGTGACTAGCGGGAGAGGCGATACGCAGTATTTT. This sequence encodes CSVEVTSGRGDTQYF.